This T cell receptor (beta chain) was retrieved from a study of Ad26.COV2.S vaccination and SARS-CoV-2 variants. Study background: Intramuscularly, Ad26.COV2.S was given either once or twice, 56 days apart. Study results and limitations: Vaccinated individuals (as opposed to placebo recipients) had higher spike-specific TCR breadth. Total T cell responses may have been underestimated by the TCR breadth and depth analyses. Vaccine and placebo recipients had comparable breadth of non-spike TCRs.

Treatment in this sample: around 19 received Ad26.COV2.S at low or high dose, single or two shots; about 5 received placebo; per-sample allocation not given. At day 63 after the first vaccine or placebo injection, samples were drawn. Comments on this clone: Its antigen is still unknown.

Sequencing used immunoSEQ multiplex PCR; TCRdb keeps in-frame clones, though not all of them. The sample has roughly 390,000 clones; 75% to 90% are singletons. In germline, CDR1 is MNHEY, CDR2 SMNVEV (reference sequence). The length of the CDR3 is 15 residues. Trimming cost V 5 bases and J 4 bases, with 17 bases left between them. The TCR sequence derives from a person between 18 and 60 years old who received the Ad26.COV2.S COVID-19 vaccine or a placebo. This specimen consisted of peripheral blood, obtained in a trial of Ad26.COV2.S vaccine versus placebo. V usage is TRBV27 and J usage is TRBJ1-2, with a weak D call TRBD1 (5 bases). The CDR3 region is CASSRNGAGGYGYTF. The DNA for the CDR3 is TGTGCCAGCAGTCGAAACGGGGCGGGTGGCTATGGCTACACCTTC.